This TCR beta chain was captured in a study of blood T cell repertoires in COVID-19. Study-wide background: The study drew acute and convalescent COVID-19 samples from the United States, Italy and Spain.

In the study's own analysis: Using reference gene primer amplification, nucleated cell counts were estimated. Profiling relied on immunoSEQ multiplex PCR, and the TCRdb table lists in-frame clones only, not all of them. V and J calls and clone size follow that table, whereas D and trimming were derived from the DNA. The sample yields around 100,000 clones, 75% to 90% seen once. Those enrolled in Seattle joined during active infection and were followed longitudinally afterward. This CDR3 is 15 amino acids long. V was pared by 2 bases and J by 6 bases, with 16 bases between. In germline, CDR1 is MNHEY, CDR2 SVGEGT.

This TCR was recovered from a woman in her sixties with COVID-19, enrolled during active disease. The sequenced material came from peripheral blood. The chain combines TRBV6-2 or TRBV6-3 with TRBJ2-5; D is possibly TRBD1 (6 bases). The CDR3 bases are TGTGCCAGCAGTTACAGCCGTGGGGGCAGAAAGACCCAGTACTTC. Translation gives CASSYSRGGRKTQYF.